The 28 T cell receptor beta chains below were found in one sample sequenced in a study of blood T cell repertoires in COVID-19. The data were produced by immunoSEQ multiplex PCR, yet TCRdb's version contains in-frame clones alone and is incomplete. In the table there are 320,000 or so clones, 75% to 90% of which are singletons. Sequenced material: PBMCs or T cells enriched from blood (not recorded which). Every receptor here comes from a woman in her twenties or thirties who had been exposed to COVID-19.

This sequence joins TRBV10-1 and TRBJ1-1; 9 nucleotides agree with TRBD1. CDR1 is WNHNN, CDR2 SYGVQD, per germline (reference sequence). This CDR3 is built from 12 residues. Trimming removed 9 bases from V and 5 bases from J; junction bases left unmatched: 4. CDR3 nucleotides: TGCGCCAGGAGGACAGGGGAGACTGAAGCTTTCTTT. Its translation: CARRTGETEAFF.

J is TRBJ2-3 and V is TRBV7-2, with D maybe TRBD1 (5 bases). V was trimmed by 2 bases and J by 0 bases, leaving 9 bases between them. The CDR3 covers 15 residues. Germline V lookup: CDR1 SGHTA, CDR2 FQGNSA. In nucleotides, the CDR3 is TGTGCCAGCAGCTTAAGGGGCCATAGCACAGATACGCAGTATTTT. It specifies CASSLRGHSTDTQYF.

This chain uses TRBV4-2 with TRBJ1-3, with 10 bases identical to TRBD1. CDR1 and CDR2 from the germline V gene are LGHNA and YNFKEQ. The CDR3 has 16 residues. The J segment lost 4 bases and the V segment lost 4 bases, leaving 7 bases of the junction unmatched. For the CDR3, the DNA is TGTGCCAGCAGCCCCTTCGGGACAGGGGACGGAAACACCATATATTTT. It translates to CASSPFGTGDGNTIYF.

The V gene is TRBV27, the J gene TRBJ1-5; 8 bases fit TRBD1. Germline CDR1 and CDR2: MNHEY and SMNVEV (reference sequence). The length of the CDR3 is 16 residues. V was pared by 5 bases and J by 6 bases, with 12 bases of the junction left unmatched. The CDR3 DNA reads as TGTGCCAGCAGTCCCGCGAGGACAGGGTTAGGTCAGCCCCAGCATTTT. It yields the protein CASSPARTGLGQPQHF.

The chain combines TRBV6-1 with TRBJ1-2; 11 positions match TRBD1. The CDR3 is 17 residues long. Germline lookup yields CDR1 MNHNS and CDR2 SASEGT. Unmatched junction bases numbered 13, after V lost 2 bases and J lost 8 bases. Here the CDR3 DNA reads TGTGCCAGCAGTGAAAGGGGACCGGGACAGGGGGTGAAGGGCTACACCTTC. It encodes CASSERGPGQGVKGYTF.

This clone was observed a handful of times. The chain employs TRBV6-6 and TRBJ2-1; 11 nucleotides line up with TRBD1. The CDR3 spans 19 residues. Germline CDR1 is MNHNY and CDR2 is SVGAGI (reference sequence). V dropped 5 bases and J dropped 2; count of bases not matched to a gene: 14. Here the CDR3 reads CASSPSPGTGGMAYNEQFF. The CDR3 bases are TGTGCCAGCAGTCCCAGTCCCGGGACAGGGGGAATGGCCTACAATGAGCAGTTCTTC.

The chain joins TRBV28 to TRBJ1-6; 7 bases align to TRBD1. The CDR3 contains 19 residues. Trimming cost V 4 bases and J 5 bases; bases outside gene matches: 17. Germline V CDR1 and CDR2: MDHEN, SYDVKM. The CDR3 nucleotides read TGTGCCAGCAGTTCCTACCCGGGCCATCCGGGACAGAATAATTCACCCCTCCACTTT. Translated: CASSSYPGHPGQNNSPLHF.

This chain links TRBV9 with TRBJ2-1; TRBD1 is a possible D gene (7 bases). The CDR3 spans 15 residues. Germline loops: CDR1 SGDLS, CDR2 YYNGEE. The V gene lost 3 bases and the J gene lost 10 bases, with 20 bases spanning the gap. The CDR3 loop reads CASSAETRVDREQFF. The CDR3 bases are TGTGCCAGCAGCGCTGAGACTAGGGTGGACAGGGAGCAGTTCTTC.

The V and J genes are TRBV4-2 and TRBJ2-5; D is unclear. This CDR3 has 13 residues. Germline V gives CDR1 LGHNA, CDR2 YNFKEQ. V lost 2 bases and J lost 1, with 5 bases in between. The CDR3 DNA is TGTGCCAGCAGCCAAACTCTCCAAGAGACCCAGTACTTC. Protein sequence: CASSQTLQETQYF.

This clone was detected only once. DNA for the CDR3: TGCGCCAGCAGCTTTACAGGGGGCACAGATACGCAGTATTTT. Residues: CASSFTGGTDTQYF. V usage is TRBV5-1 and J usage is TRBJ2-3, with 7 bases fitting TRBD1. The V gene's germline CDR1 is SGHRS and CDR2 YFSETQ. The ends lost 2 bases at V and 1 base at J; junction bases unmatched: 1. The CDR3 consists of 14 residues.

V usage is TRBV19 and J usage is TRBJ1-1; 10 bases agree with TRBD1. The germline CDR1 and CDR2 sequences are LNHDA and SQIVND (reference sequence). V lost 6 bases, J lost 5 bases, and 3 bases stayed unmatched. The CDR3 totals 13 residues. This chain's CDR3 is CASRGGQGTEAFF. CDR3 nucleotides: TGTGCCAGTAGGGGGGGACAGGGGACTGAAGCTTTCTTT. Full variable domain (outside the CDR3, taken from reference TRBV19 and TRBJ1-1): DGGITQSPKYLFRKEGQNVTLSCEQNLNHDAMYWYRQDPGQGLRLIYYSQIVNDFQKGDIAEGYSVSREKKESFPLTVTSAQKNPTAFYLCASRGGQGTEAFFGQGTRLTVV.

The V and J genes are TRBV12-3 or TRBV12-4 and TRBJ1-2; 7 bases agree with TRBD1. The CDR3 has 13 amino acids. J was trimmed by 2 bases and V by 6 bases; bases with no gene match: 3. The CDR3 DNA reads TGTGCCAGCAGATTGACAGGGAACTATGGCTACACCTTC. It translates to CASRLTGNYGYTF.

This clone was picked up a small number of times. V gene TRBV4-1 combines with J gene TRBJ2-1; D may be TRBD1 (6 bases). CDR3 length: 15 amino acids. V was pared by 1 base and J by 0 bases, with 7 bases between. Germline CDR1 and CDR2: MGHRA and YSYEKL. In DNA form, the CDR3 reads TGCGCCAGCAGCCAAGGACAGGTCTCCTACAATGAGCAGTTCTTC. Translated, it gives CASSQGQVSYNEQFF.

J is TRBJ1-2 and V is TRBV24-1; 7 positions match TRBD1. The CDR3 has 18 amino acids. Germline CDR1 reads KGHDR; CDR2 reads SFDVKD. The ends lost 1 base at V and 3 bases at J; junction bases unmatched: 13. The CDR3 is CATSDFHLTGAKDYGYTF. In DNA form, the CDR3 reads TGTGCCACCAGTGATTTTCACCTTACAGGGGCGAAGGACTATGGCTACACCTTC.

This clone was detected a few times. The chain employs TRBV18 and TRBJ1-1, with D possibly being TRBD1 (5 bases). Germline CDR1 and CDR2: KGHSH and LQKENI. V lost 3 bases, J lost 5 bases, and 13 bases lay in between. The CDR3 contains 14 residues. For the CDR3, the DNA is TGTGCCAGCTCACCGGGGCCGCAGGGAACTGAAGCTTTCTTT. Translation: CASSPGPQGTEAFF.

The J gene is TRBJ1-1, the V gene TRBV7-3; a weak D match, TRBD1 (5 bases). There are 13 residues in the CDR3. V lost 6 bases, J lost 4 bases, and 12 bases lay in between. CDR1 and CDR2 from the germline V gene are SGHTA and FQGTGA. CDR3 coding DNA: TGTGCCAGCAGATTCGATGGGGCCACTGAAGCTTTCTTT. Its translation: CASRFDGATEAFF.

The gene calls are TRBV5-1 and TRBJ2-1, with 11 bases identical to TRBD1. Trimming removed 0 bases from V and 0 bases from J; junction bases left unmatched: 5. Germline lookup yields CDR1 SGHRS and CDR2 YFSETQ. CDR3 length: 18 amino acids. The CDR3 spells CASSLEPGTGGSYNEQFF. CDR3 bases: TGCGCCAGCAGCTTGGAACCCGGGACAGGGGGCTCCTACAATGAGCAGTTCTTC.

This clone was seen a handful of times. The genes are TRBV28 and TRBJ1-2; perhaps TRBD1 as D (6 bases). V lost 7 bases, J lost 7 bases, and 19 bases lay in between. CDR3 length: 14 amino acids. Germline CDR1 reads MDHEN; CDR2 reads SYDVKM. The CDR3 DNA reads TGTGCCAGCACCGACGTCGGGGGGCTGGTTGGCTACACCTTC. As protein: CASTDVGGLVGYTF.

This chain links TRBV14 with TRBJ2-7, with D possibly being TRBD1 (6 bases). V lost 1 base to trimming and J lost 3 bases, with 10 bases between them. The germline gives CDR1 SGHDN, CDR2 FVKESK. The CDR3 extends over 14 amino acids. CDR3 protein: CASSQAIGGYEQYF. The CDR3 DNA reads TGTGCCAGCAGCCAAGCTATAGGGGGCTACGAGCAGTACTTC.

The chain links TRBV6-5 to TRBJ2-2; TRBD2 matches at 12 bases. Trimming removed 7 bases from V and 4 bases from J; junction bases left unmatched: 4. Germline V gene sequence: CDR1 MNHEY, CDR2 SVGAGI. The CDR3 is 15 amino acids. CDR3 in amino acids: CASKLAGGPTGELFF. CDR3 sequence (DNA): TGTGCCAGCAAACTAGCGGGAGGCCCCACCGGGGAGCTGTTTTTT.

This chain connects TRBV5-1 to TRBJ2-5; 7 nucleotides agree with TRBD2. Losses at the gene ends were 1 base for V and 2 bases for J; bases not matched to a gene: 5. This CDR3 contains 15 residues. The germline CDR1 and CDR2 sequences are SGHRS and YFSETQ. Here the CDR3 reads CASSLSGNPQETQYF. CDR3 sequence (DNA): TGCGCCAGCAGCTTGAGCGGGAACCCGCAAGAGACCCAGTACTTC.

The chain employs TRBV21-1 and TRBJ1-5; TRBD1 was called by the table and not checked on the DNA. TRBV21-1 corresponds to a pseudogene. There are 17 residues in the CDR3. CDR3 DNA sequence: TGTGCCAGCAGCAAAGTTCGGACAGGGAATAGCAATCAGCCCCAGCATTTT. The encoded protein is CASSKVRTGNSNQPQHF.

J is TRBJ2-1 and V is TRBV19, with 10 bases that match TRBD2. Germline V CDR1 and CDR2: LNHDA, SQIVND (reference sequence). The junction had 7 bases not matched to a gene; V was cut back by 4 bases and J by 4 bases. The length of the CDR3 is 16 residues. The CDR3, as DNA: TGTGCCAGTAGTACCCCATCTAGCGGGGGATACAATGAGCAGTTCTTC. Its translation: CASSTPSSGGYNEQFF.

This clone was counted a single time. This sequence joins TRBV5-8 and TRBJ1-1; D remains unclear. V was shortened by 3 bases and J by 8 bases, with 11 bases between the two germline ends. This CDR3 has 12 residues. CDR1 is SGHTS and CDR2 is YDEGEE in the germline V gene. CDR3 coding DNA: TGTGCCAGCAGCTCACGACACAGAGAAGCTTTCTTT. Translation gives CASSSRHREAFF.

The rearrangement uses TRBV5-1 and TRBJ1-4, with 9 bases matching TRBD1. CDR3 size: 16 residues. After removal of 4 bases from V and 5 bases from J, the junction contained 9 bases not matched to a gene. CDR1 is SGHRS and CDR2 is YFSETQ in the germline V gene. The CDR3: CASSRADRGRNEKLFF. The CDR3 nucleotides read TGCGCCAGCAGCCGGGCCGACAGGGGGAGGAATGAAAAACTGTTTTTT.

The genes are TRBV14 and TRBJ1-2, with 10 bases fitting TRBD1. After removal of 2 bases from V and 8 bases from J, the junction contained 8 bases not matched to a gene. From germline, CDR1 is SGHDN and CDR2 FVKESK. CDR3 length: 15 residues. CDR3 protein: CASSQIFGTGDGYTF. The CDR3 nucleotides are TGTGCCAGCAGCCAAATCTTCGGGACAGGGGACGGCTACACCTTC.

In this sample, this clone turned up once. The chain carries TRBV2 and TRBJ1-2; D perhaps matches TRBD1 (5 bases). Trimming took off 4 bases at V and 2 bases at J, with 8 bases between the two ends. CDR1 is SNHLY and CDR2 is FYNNEI in the germline V gene. The CDR3 loop spans 13 amino acids. The DNA for the CDR3 is TGTGCCAGCAGTGGGGGCAGGAACTATGGCTACACCTTC. Residues: CASSGGRNYGYTF.

This chain links TRBV19 with TRBJ1-6; D not certain. V lost 6 bases to trimming and J lost 8 bases, with 14 bases between them. CDR1 is LNHDA, CDR2 SQIVND, per germline (reference sequence). The CDR3 is 14 amino acids. The DNA for the CDR3 is TGTGCCAGTAGGAGTATGGGCGGGGATTCACCCCTCCACTTT. It specifies CASRSMGGDSPLHF. Complete variable domain (other parts from reference TRBV19 and TRBJ1-6): DGGITQSPKYLFRKEGQNVTLSCEQNLNHDAMYWYRQDPGQGLRLIYYSQIVNDFQKGDIAEGYSVSREKKESFPLTVTSAQKNPTAFYLCASRSMGGDSPLHFGNGTRLTVT.